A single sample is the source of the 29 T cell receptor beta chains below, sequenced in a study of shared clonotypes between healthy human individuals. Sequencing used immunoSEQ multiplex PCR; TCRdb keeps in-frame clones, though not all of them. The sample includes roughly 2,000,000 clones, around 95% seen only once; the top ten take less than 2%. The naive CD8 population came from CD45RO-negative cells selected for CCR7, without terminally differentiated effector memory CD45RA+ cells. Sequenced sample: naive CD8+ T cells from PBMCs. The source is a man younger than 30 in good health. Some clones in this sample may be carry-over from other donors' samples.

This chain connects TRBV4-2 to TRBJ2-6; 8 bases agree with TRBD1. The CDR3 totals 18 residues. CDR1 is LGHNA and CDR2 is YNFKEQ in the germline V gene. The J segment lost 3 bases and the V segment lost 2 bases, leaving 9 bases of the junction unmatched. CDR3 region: CASSQWAGGAGGANVLTF. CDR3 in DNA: TGTGCCAGCAGCCAATGGGCAGGGGGCGCGGGTGGGGCCAACGTCCTGACTTTC.

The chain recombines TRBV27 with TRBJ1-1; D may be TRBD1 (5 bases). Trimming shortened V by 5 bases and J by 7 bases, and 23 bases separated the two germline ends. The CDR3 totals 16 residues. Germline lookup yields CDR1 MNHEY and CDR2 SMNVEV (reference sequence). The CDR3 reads CASSLRVGVRFGEAFF. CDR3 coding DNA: TGTGCCAGCAGTCTACGGGTGGGGGTACGGTTCGGTGAAGCTTTCTTT.

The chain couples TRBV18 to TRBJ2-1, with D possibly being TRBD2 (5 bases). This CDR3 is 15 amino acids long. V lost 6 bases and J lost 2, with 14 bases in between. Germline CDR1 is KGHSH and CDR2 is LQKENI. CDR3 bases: TGTGCCAGCTCTCGGGGAGCTAGGCCCTACAATGAGCAGTTCTTC. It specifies CASSRGARPYNEQFF.

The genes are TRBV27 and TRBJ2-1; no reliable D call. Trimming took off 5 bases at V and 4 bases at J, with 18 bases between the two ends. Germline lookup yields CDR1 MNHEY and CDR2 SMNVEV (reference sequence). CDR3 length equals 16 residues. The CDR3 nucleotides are TGTGCCAGCAGTCCAATGTCGGGCCCGCATTACAATGAGCAGTTCTTC. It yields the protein CASSPMSGPHYNEQFF.

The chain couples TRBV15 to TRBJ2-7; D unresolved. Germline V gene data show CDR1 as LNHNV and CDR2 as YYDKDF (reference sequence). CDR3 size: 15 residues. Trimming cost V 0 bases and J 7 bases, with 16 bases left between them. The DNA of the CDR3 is TGTGCCACCAGCAGAGATGGCAGCCCGACGTGGGAGCAGTACTTC. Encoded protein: CATSRDGSPTWEQYF. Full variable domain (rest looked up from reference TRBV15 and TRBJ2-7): DAMVIQNPRYQVTQFGKPVTLSCSQTLNHNVMYWYQQKSSQAPKLLFHYYDKDFNNEADTPDNFQSRRPNTSFCFLDIRSPGLGDTAMYLCATSRDGSPTWEQYFGPGTRLTVT.

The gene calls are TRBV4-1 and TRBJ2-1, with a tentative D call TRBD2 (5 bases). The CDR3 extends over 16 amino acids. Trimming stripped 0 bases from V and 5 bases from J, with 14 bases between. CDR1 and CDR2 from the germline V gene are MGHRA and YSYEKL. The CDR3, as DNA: TGCGCCAGCAGCCAAGATGCGAGGGCCGGAAACAATGAGCAGTTCTTC. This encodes CASSQDARAGNNEQFF.

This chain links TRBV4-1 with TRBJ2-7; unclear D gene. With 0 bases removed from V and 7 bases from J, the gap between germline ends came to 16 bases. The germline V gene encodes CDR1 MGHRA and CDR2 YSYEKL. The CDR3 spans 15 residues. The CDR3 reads CASSQEPPTSWEQYF. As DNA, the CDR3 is TGCGCCAGCAGCCAAGAGCCACCGACGTCCTGGGAGCAGTACTTC.

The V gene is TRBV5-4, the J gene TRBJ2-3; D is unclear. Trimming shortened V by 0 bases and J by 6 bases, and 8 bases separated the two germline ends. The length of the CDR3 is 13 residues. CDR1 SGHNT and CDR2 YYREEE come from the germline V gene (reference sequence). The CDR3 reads CASSLEPMDTQYF. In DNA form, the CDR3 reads TGTGCCAGCAGCTTGGAGCCCATGGATACGCAGTATTTT. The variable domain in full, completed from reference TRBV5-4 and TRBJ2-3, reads ETGVTQSPTHLIKTRGQQVTLRCSSQSGHNTVSWYQQALGQGPQFIFQYYREEENGRGNFPPRFSGLQFPNYSSELNVNALELDDSALYLCASSLEPMDTQYFGPGTRLTVL.

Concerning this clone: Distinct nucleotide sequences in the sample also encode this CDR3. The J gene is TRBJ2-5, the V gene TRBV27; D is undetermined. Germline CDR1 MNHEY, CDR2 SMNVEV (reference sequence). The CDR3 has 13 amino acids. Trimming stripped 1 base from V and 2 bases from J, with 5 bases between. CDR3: CASSLFPQETQYF. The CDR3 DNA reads TGTGCCAGCAGTTTATTCCCTCAAGAGACCCAGTACTTC.

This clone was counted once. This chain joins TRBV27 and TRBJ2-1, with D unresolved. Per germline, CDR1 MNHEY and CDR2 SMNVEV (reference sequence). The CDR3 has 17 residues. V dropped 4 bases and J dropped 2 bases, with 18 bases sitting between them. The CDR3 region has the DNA TGTGCCAGCAGTTCCAAAATCTTAGTGGCAACCTACAATGAGCAGTTCTTC. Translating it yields CASSSKILVATYNEQFF.

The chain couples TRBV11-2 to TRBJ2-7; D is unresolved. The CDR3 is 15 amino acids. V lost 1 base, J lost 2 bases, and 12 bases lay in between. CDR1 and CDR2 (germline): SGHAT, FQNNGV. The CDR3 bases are TGTGCCAGCAGCTTAGTGGCCGTACTACCCTACGAGCAGTACTTC. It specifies CASSLVAVLPYEQYF.

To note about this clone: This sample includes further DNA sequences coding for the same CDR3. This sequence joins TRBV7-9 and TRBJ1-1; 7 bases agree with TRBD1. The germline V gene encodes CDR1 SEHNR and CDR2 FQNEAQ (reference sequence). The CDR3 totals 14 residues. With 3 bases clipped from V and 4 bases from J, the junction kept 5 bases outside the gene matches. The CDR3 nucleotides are TGTGCCAGCAGCTTCTCAGGGGGACGCACTGAAGCTTTCTTT. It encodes CASSFSGGRTEAFF. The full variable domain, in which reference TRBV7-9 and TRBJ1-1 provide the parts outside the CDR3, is DTGVSQNPRHKITKRGQNVTFRCDPISEHNRLYWYRQTLGQGPEFLTYFQNEAQLEKSRLLSDRFSAERPKGSFSTLEIQRTEQGDSAMYLCASSFSGGRTEAFFGQGTRLTVV.

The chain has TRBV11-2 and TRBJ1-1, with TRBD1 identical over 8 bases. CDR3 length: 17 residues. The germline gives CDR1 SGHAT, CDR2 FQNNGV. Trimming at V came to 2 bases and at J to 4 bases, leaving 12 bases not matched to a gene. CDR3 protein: CASSLFPQTGDGTEAFF. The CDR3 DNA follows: TGTGCCAGCAGCTTATTTCCCCAGACAGGGGATGGCACTGAAGCTTTCTTT.

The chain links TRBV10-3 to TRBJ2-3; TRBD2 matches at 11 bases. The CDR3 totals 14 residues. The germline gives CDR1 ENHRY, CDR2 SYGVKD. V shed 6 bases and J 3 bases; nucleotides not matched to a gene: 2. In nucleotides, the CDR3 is TGTGCCATCAGAGGGACTAGCGGAACAGATACGCAGTATTTT. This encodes CAIRGTSGTDTQYF.

The CDR3 region has the DNA TGTGCCATCAGTGAGTCGAGAGGGGGCCGGGGCTATGGCTACACCTTC. This sequence encodes CAISESRGGRGYGYTF. The rearrangement uses TRBV10-3 and TRBJ1-2; 7 bases match TRBD1. V dropped 0 bases and J dropped 4; count of bases not matched to a gene: 8. The CDR3 totals 16 residues. CDR1 is ENHRY, CDR2 SYGVKD, per germline.

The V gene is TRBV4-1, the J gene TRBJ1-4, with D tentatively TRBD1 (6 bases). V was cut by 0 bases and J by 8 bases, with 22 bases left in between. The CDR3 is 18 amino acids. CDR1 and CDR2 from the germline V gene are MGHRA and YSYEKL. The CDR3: CASSQDVGTGWEREKLFF. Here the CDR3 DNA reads TGCGCCAGCAGCCAAGATGTCGGCACAGGGTGGGAAAGGGAAAAACTGTTTTTT.

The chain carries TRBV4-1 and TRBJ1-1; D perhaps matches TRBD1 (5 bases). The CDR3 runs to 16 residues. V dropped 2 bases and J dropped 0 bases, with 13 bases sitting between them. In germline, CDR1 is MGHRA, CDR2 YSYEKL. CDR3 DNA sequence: TGCGCCAGCAGCCAACTACGAGGGACCTTGAACACTGAAGCTTTCTTT. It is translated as CASSQLRGTLNTEAFF.

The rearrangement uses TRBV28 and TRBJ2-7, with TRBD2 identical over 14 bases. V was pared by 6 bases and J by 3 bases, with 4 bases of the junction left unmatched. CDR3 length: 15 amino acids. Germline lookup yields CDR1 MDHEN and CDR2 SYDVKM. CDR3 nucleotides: TGTGCCAGCAGCCTGACTAGCGGGAGGGACTACGAGCAGTACTTC. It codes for CASSLTSGRDYEQYF.

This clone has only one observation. CDR3 nucleotides: TGTGCCAGCAGTCCCCTCCCCAGCGCAACCACCTACAATGAGCAGTTCTTC. Translated, it gives CASSPLPSATTYNEQFF. The rearrangement joins TRBV27 to TRBJ2-1; no reliable D call. CDR3 length equals 17 residues. V lost 5 bases and J lost 2, with 19 bases in between. Germline lookup yields CDR1 MNHEY and CDR2 SMNVEV (reference sequence).

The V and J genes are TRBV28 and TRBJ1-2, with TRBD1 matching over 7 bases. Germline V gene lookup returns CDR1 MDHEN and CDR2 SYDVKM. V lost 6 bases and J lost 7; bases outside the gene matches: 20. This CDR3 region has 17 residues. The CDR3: CASSPNRDSYPLGGYTF. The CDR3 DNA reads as TGTGCCAGCAGCCCGAACCGGGACAGCTATCCTTTGGGTGGCTACACCTTC.

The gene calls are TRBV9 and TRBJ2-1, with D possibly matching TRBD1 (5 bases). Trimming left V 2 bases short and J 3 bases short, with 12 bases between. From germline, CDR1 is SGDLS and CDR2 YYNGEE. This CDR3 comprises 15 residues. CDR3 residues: CASSVLGENYNEQFF. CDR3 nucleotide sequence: TGTGCCAGCAGCGTGCTAGGGGAAAACTACAATGAGCAGTTCTTC. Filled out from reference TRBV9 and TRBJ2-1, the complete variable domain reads DSGVTQTPKHLITATGQRVTLRCSPRSGDLSVYWYQQSLDQGLQFLIQYYNGEERAKGNILERFSAQQFPDLHSELNLSSLELGDSALYFCASSVLGENYNEQFFGPGTRLTVL.

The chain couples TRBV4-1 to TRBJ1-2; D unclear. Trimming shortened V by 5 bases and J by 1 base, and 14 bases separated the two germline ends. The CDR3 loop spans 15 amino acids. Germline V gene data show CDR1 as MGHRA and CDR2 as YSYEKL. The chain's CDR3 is CASSFIRTVNYGYTF. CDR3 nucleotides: TGCGCCAGCAGCTTTATCAGGACGGTTAACTATGGCTACACCTTC.

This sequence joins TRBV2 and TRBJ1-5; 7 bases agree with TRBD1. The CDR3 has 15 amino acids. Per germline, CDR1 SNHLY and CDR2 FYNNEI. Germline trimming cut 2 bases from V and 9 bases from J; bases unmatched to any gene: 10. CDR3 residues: CASSEYTGAGGPQHF. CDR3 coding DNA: TGTGCCAGCAGTGAATACACAGGGGCAGGGGGGCCCCAGCATTTT. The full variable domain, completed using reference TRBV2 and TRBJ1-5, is EPEVTQTPSHQVTQMGQEVILRCVPISNHLYFYWYRQILGQKVEFLVSFYNNEISEKSEIFDDQFSVERPDGSNFTLKIRSTKLEDSAMYFCASSEYTGAGGPQHFGDGTRLSIL.

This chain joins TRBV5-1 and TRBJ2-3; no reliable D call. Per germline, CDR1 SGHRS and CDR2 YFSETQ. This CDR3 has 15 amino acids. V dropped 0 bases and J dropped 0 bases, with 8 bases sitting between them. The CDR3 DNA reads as TGCGCCAGCAGCTTGGACAGCCTCAGCACAGATACGCAGTATTTT. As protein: CASSLDSLSTDTQYF.

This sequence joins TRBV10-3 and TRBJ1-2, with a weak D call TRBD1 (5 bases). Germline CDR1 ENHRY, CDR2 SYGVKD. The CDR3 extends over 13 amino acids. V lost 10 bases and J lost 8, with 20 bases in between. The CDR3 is CATNLLGGEGYTF. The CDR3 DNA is TGTGCCACCAACCTCCTAGGAGGGGAGGGCTACACCTTC.

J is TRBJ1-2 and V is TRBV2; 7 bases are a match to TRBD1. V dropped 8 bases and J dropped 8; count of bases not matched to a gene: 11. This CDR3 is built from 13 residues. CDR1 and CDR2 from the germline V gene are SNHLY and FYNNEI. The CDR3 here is CASGPGTAVGYTF. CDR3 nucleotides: TGTGCCAGCGGCCCCGGGACAGCCGTCGGCTACACCTTC.

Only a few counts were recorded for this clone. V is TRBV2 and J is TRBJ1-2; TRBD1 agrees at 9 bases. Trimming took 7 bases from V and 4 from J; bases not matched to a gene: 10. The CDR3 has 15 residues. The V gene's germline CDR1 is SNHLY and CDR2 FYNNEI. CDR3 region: CASNFDRGSSYGYTF. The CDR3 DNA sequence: TGTGCCAGCAATTTCGACAGGGGGTCAAGCTATGGCTACACCTTC.

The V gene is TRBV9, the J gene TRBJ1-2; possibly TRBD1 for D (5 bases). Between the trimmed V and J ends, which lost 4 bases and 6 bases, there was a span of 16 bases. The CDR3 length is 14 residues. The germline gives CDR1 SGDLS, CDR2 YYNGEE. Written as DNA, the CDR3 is TGTGCCAGCAGCCCCCCGACAGCCGGGGATGGCTACACCTTC. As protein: CASSPPTAGDGYTF.

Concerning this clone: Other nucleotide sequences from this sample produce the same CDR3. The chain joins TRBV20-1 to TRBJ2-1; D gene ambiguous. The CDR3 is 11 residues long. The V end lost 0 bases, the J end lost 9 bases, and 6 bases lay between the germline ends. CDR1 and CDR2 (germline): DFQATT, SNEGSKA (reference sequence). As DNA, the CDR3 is TGCAGTGCTAGAGAATATGGTGAGCAGTTCTTC. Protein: CSAREYGEQFF.